The T cell receptor (beta chain) under discussion was sequenced for a study of blood T cell repertoires in COVID-19. About the study: Acute-phase and convalescent COVID-19 samples originated in the United States, Italy and Spain. The cDNA or gDNA used as material had been derived from T cells, B-cell-depleted T cells, or PBMCs.

Seattle enrolled patients during active infection and tracked them longitudinally. The V and J ends lost 3 bases and 4 bases, in that order; junction bases with no gene match: 9. Germline CDR1 is SGHNT and CDR2 is YYREEE (reference sequence). CDR3 size: 16 residues. Under the authors' procedure: Estimates of nucleated cell counts were drawn from the amplification of reference gene primers. Profiling relied on immunoSEQ multiplex PCR, and the TCRdb table lists in-frame clones only, not all of them. The V and J calls and clone size come from that table; D and trimming were worked out from the DNA. In the table there are around 370,000 clones, almost 90% of which are singletons.

The source of this sequence is a woman in her sixties or seventies with COVID-19, enrolled during active disease. This chain joins TRBV5-4 and TRBJ1-3; 8 nucleotides agree with TRBD1. Source material: peripheral blood. The CDR3 sequence is CASSSKDRAGGNTIYF. The CDR3 DNA reads as TGTGCCAGCAGCTCGAAGGACAGGGCTGGCGGAAACACCATATATTTT.